Following are 14 T cell receptor beta chains from one sample sequenced in a study of technical replicates of blood from several donors. Libraries were prepared by immunoSEQ multiplex PCR; TCRdb keeps only in-frame clonotypes and omits some of them. The table has fewer than 90,000 clones, approximately 94% seen once. Input material: T cells isolated from PBMCs. These receptors were taken from a human donor in good health.

CDR3 bases: TGCATCCTGGGAGGTGGAGAGGAAAATGAGCAGTTCTTC. It is translated as CILGGGEENEQFF. This sequence joins TRBV29-1 and TRBJ2-1; D might be TRBD2 (6 bases). Germline assignment: CDR1 SQVTM and CDR2 ANQGSEA. This CDR3 has 13 amino acids.

The chain carries TRBV27 and TRBJ2-1; the D is unclear. The CDR3 has 11 residues. From germline, CDR1 is MNHEY and CDR2 SMNVEV (reference sequence). With 5 bases removed from V and 4 bases from J, the gap between germline ends came to 3 bases. The DNA for the CDR3 is TGTGCCAGCAGTCCTTACAATGAGCAGTTCTTC. It specifies CASSPYNEQFF.

The J gene is TRBJ2-7, the V gene TRBV13; a weak D match, TRBD1 (6 bases). V was trimmed by 5 bases and J by 3 bases, leaving 11 bases between them. Germline V gene sequence: CDR1 PRHDT, CDR2 FYEKMQ (reference sequence). This CDR3 is built from 13 residues. CDR3 sequence (DNA): TGTGCCAGCAGCCTCAGGACAGTCTACGAGCAGTACTTC. This gives the protein CASSLRTVYEQYF.

V is TRBV9 and J is TRBJ2-1, with 8 bases identical to TRBD2. Germline V gives CDR1 SGDLS, CDR2 YYNGEE. With V trimmed by 0 bases and J by 4 bases, 9 bases remained unmatched. The CDR3 runs 17 residues. CDR3 coding DNA: TGTGCCAGCAGCGTAGCTACCACTAGCGGCTTGTACAATGAGCAGTTCTTC. The encoded protein is CASSVATTSGLYNEQFF.

The rearrangement uses TRBV7-2 and TRBJ1-1, with D maybe TRBD1 (6 bases). V shed 5 bases and J shed 0 bases, with 16 bases lying between them. The germline CDR1 and CDR2 sequences are SGHTA and FQGNSA. The CDR3 has 16 residues. CDR3 DNA: TGTGCCAGCAGCCCAATAAGCAGGGGAATGAACACTGAAGCTTTCTTT. Encoded protein: CASSPISRGMNTEAFF.

The rearrangement links TRBV4-3 to TRBJ1-1; TRBD1 might be the D (5 bases). The CDR3 length is 17 residues. V was pared by 0 bases and J by 1 base, with 15 bases between. Germline CDR1 is LGHNA and CDR2 is YSLEER. The CDR3 coding sequence is TGCGCCAGCAGCCAAGAGGCGGGGCAGTTACCGAACACTGAAGCTTTCTTT. Encoded protein: CASSQEAGQLPNTEAFF.

The chain joins TRBV2 to TRBJ2-4, with 14 nucleotides matching TRBD2. The CDR3 has 19 residues. Germline loops: CDR1 SNHLY, CDR2 FYNNEI. With 6 bases clipped from V and 3 bases from J, the junction kept 13 bases outside the gene matches. CDR3 amino acids: CASRTYPGTSGSFKNIQYF. Here the CDR3 DNA reads TGTGCCAGCAGGACATACCCCGGGACTAGCGGGAGTTTCAAAAACATTCAGTACTTC.

The gene calls are TRBV7-8 and TRBJ2-5; 7 bases align to TRBD1. Germline CDR1 and CDR2: SGHVS and FQNEAQ. CDR3 size: 15 residues. With V trimmed by 1 base and J by 5 bases, 7 bases remained unmatched. DNA for the CDR3: TGTGCCAGCAGCTTAGTTAACAGGGGTGTTGAGACCCAGTACTTC. This codes for CASSLVNRGVETQYF.

The rearrangement links TRBV9 to TRBJ2-3; perhaps TRBD2 as D (6 bases). The V gene lost 5 bases and the J gene lost 5 bases, with 12 bases spanning the gap. This CDR3 spans 13 amino acids. Germline assignment: CDR1 SGDLS and CDR2 YYNGEE. CDR3 sequence reads: CASSPRRGDTQYF. The CDR3 DNA reads TGTGCCAGCAGTCCAAGGAGGGGAGATACGCAGTATTTT.

The chain has TRBV27 and TRBJ2-7, with a weak D call TRBD1 (5 bases). Per germline, CDR1 MNHEY and CDR2 SMNVEV (reference sequence). The CDR3 spans 13 residues. V was shortened by 4 bases and J by 4 bases, with 11 bases between the two germline ends. CDR3 residues: CASSSSREYEQYF. The CDR3 DNA is TGTGCCAGCAGTTCCTCCAGGGAATACGAGCAGTACTTC.

The chain has TRBV28 and TRBJ2-2, with TRBD1 matching 7 bases. This CDR3 comprises 14 residues. The junction had 5 bases not matched to a gene; V was cut back by 5 bases and J by 5 bases. Germline V gene sequence: CDR1 MDHEN, CDR2 SYDVKM. The CDR3, as DNA: TGTGCCAGCAGTCTACAGGGGTGGACCGGGGAGCTGTTTTTT. Its protein is CASSLQGWTGELFF.

This clone has just one count. The rearrangement links TRBV19 to TRBJ2-1, with D perhaps matching TRBD1 (6 bases). Germline V gene data show CDR1 as LNHDA and CDR2 as SQIVND (reference sequence). The CDR3 is 14 residues long. V was clipped by 4 bases and J by 2 bases, with 9 bases between them. The CDR3 bases are TGTGCCAGTAGTAAGACAGGCCCCTACAATGAGCAGTTCTTC. This sequence encodes CASSKTGPYNEQFF. Using reference TRBV19 and TRBJ2-1 for the parts outside the CDR3, the full variable domain is DGGITQSPKYLFRKEGQNVTLSCEQNLNHDAMYWYRQDPGQGLRLIYYSQIVNDFQKGDIAEGYSVSREKKESFPLTVTSAQKNPTAFYLCASSKTGPYNEQFFGPGTRLTVL.

J is TRBJ2-3 and V is TRBV9; 12 bases line up with TRBD2. Germline V gives CDR1 SGDLS, CDR2 YYNGEE. V dropped 5 bases and J dropped 3; count of bases not matched to a gene: 4. The CDR3 extends over 15 amino acids. The CDR3 region is CASSPLAGGTDTQYF. CDR3 coding DNA: TGTGCCAGCAGTCCACTAGCGGGAGGAACAGATACGCAGTATTTT.

This chain joins TRBV9 and TRBJ2-1; 9 nucleotides match TRBD2. CDR3 length: 16 residues. V was clipped by 3 bases and J by 4 bases; unmatched bases: 8. Germline V gene sequence: CDR1 SGDLS, CDR2 YYNGEE. The CDR3 spells CASSALIAGAYNEQFF. The CDR3 bases are TGTGCCAGCAGCGCTCTGATAGCGGGAGCGTACAATGAGCAGTTCTTC.